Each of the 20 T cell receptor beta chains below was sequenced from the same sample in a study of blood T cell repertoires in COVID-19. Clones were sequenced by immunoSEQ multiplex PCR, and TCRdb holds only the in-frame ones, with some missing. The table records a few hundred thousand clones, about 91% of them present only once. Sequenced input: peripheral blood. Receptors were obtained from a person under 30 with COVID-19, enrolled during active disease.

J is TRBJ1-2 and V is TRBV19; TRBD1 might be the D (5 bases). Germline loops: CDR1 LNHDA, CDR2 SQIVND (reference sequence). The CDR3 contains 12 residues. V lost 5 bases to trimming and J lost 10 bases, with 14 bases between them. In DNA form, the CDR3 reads TGTGCCAGTAGTTCCGACAGTAGTAACTACACCTTC. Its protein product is CASSSDSSNYTF.

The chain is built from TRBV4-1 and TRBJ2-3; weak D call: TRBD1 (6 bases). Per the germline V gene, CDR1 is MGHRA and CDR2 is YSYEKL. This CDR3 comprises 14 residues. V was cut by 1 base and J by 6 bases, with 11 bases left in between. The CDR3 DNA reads TGCGCCAGCAGCCAAGCCCGACAGGCGGATACGCAGTATTTT. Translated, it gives CASSQARQADTQYF.

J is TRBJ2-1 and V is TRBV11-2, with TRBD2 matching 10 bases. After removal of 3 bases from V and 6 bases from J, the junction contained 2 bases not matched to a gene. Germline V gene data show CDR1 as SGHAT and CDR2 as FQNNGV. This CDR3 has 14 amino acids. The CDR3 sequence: CASSFPSGSNEQFF. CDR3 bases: TGTGCCAGCAGCTTCCCTAGCGGGAGCAATGAGCAGTTCTTC.

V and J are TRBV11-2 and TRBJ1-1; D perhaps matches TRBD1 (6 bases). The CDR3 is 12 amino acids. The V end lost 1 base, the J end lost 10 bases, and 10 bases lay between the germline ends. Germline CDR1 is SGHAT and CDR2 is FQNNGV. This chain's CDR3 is CASSLGARGAFF. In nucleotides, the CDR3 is TGTGCCAGCAGCTTAGGGGCCAGGGGAGCTTTCTTT.

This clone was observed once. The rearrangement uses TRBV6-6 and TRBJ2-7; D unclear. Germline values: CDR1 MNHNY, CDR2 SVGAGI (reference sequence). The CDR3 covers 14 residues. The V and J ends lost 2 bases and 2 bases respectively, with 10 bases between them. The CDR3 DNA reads TGTGCCAGCAGTTACCCCAACAGAGCCTACGAGCAGTACTTC. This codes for CASSYPNRAYEQYF.

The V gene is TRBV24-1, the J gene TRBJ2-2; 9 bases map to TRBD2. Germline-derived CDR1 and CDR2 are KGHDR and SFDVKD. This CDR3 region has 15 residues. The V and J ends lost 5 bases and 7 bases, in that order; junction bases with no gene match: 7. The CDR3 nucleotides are TGTGCCACCAGTGTTAGCGGGAGCATGGGCGGGGAGCTGTTTTTT. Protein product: CATSVSGSMGGELFF.

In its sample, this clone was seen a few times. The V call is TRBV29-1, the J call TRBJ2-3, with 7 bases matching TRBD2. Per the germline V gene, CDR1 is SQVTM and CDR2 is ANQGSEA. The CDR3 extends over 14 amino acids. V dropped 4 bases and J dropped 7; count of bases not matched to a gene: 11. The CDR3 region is CSVGLADTYYTQYF. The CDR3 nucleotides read TGCAGCGTTGGGCTAGCGGATACTTATTATACGCAGTATTTT.

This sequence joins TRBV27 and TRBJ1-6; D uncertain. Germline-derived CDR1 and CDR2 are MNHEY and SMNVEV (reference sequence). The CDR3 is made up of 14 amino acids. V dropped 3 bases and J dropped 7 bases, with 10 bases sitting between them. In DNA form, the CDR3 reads TGTGCCAGCAGTTTGCCCCGGGGAAATTCACCCCTCCACTTT. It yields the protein CASSLPRGNSPLHF.

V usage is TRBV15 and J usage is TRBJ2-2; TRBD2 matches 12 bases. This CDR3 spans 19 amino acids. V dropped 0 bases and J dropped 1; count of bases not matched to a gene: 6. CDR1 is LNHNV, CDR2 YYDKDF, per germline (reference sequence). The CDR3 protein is CATSRDTPGLAGNTGELFF. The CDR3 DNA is TGTGCCACCAGCAGAGATACCCCGGGACTAGCGGGGAACACCGGGGAGCTGTTTTTT.

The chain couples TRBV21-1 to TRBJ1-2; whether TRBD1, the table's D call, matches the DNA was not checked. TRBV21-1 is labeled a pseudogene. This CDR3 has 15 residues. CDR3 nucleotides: TGTGCCAGCAGCAAAAATATGGGACAGGGATATGGCTACACCTTC. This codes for CASSKNMGQGYGYTF.

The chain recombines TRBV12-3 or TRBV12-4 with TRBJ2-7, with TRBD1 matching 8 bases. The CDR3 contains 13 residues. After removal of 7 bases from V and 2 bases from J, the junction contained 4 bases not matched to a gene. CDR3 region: CASNAGGPYEQYF. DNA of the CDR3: TGTGCCAGCAACGCAGGGGGCCCCTACGAGCAGTACTTC.

CDR3 in amino acids: CSVVPQTSEKLFF. The CDR3 nucleotides are TGCAGCGTTGTACCCCAAACAAGTGAAAAACTGTTTTTT. The V call is TRBV29-1, the J call TRBJ1-4, with no clear D. The CDR3 is 13 amino acids. The germline V and J ends were trimmed by 4 bases and 7 bases, with 13 bases remaining between them. Per germline, CDR1 SQVTM and CDR2 ANQGSEA.

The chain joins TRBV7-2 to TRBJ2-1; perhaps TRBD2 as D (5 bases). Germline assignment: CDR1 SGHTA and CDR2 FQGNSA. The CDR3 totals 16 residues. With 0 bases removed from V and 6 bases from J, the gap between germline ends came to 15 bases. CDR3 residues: CASSLATARSGNEQFF. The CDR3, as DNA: TGTGCCAGCAGCTTAGCCACGGCTAGAAGCGGCAATGAGCAGTTCTTC.

The CDR3 reads CASRGGSYNEQFF. The CDR3 region has the DNA TGTGCCAGCAGGGGGGGCTCCTACAATGAGCAGTTCTTC. The genes are TRBV2 and TRBJ2-1, with D possibly TRBD2 on 6 matching bases. The CDR3 runs to 13 residues. Trimming left V 6 bases short and J 0 bases short, with 6 bases between. Germline assignment: CDR1 SNHLY and CDR2 FYNNEI.

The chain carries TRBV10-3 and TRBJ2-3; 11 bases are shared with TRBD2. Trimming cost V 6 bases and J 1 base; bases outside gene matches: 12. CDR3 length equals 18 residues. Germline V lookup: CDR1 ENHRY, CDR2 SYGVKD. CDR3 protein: CAIRGTAGTSGGTDTQYF. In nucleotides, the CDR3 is TGTGCCATCAGGGGAACCGCCGGGACTAGCGGCGGCACAGATACGCAGTATTTT.

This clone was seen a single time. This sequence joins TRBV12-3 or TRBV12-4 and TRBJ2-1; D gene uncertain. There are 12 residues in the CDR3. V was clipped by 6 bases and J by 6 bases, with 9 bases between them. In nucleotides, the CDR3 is TGTGCCAGCAGCCTATATACCAATGAGCAGTTCTTC. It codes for CASSLYTNEQFF.

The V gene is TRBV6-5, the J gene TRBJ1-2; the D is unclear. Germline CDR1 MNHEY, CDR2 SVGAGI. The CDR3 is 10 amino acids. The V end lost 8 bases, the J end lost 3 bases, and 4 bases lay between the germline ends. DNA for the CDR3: TGTGCCAGCTCTGACTATGGCTACACCTTC. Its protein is CASSDYGYTF.

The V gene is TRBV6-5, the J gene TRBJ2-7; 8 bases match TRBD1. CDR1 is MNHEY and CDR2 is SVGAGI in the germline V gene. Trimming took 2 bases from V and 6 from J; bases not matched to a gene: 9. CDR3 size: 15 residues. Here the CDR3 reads CASSYGPGQAVEQYF. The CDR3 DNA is TGTGCCAGCAGTTACGGCCCGGGACAGGCGGTCGAGCAGTACTTC.

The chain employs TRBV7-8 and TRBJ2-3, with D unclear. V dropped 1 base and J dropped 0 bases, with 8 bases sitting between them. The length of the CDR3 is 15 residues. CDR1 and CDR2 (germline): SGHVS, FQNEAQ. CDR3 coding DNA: TGTGCCAGCAGCTTAGGTCAGACTAGCACAGATACGCAGTATTTT. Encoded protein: CASSLGQTSTDTQYF.

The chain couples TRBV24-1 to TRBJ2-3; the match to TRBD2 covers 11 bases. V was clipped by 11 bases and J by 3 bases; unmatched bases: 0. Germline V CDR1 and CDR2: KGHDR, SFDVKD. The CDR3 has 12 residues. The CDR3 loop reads CARTSGTDTQYF. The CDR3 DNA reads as TGTGCCAGGACTAGCGGGACAGATACGCAGTATTTT.